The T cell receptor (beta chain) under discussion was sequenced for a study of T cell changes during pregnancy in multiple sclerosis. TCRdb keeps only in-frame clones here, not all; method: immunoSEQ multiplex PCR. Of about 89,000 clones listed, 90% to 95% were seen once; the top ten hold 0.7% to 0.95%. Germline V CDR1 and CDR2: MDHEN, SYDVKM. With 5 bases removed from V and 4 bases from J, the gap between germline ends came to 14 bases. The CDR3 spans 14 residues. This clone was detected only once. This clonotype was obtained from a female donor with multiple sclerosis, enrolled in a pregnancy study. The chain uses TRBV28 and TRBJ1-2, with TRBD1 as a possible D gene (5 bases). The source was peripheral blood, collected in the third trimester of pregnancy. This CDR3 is CASSPGSGFYGYTF. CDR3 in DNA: TGTGCCAGCAGTCCCGGGTCAGGGTTCTATGGCTACACCTTC.